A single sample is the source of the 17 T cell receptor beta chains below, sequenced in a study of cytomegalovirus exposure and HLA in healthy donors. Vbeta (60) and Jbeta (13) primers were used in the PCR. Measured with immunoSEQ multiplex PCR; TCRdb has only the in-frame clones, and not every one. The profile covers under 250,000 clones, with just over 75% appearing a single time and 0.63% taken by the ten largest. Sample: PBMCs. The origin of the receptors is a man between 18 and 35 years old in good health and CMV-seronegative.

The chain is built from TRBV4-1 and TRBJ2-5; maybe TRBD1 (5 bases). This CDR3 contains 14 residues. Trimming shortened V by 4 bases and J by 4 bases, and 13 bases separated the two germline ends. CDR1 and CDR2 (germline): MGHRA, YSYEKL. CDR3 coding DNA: TGCGCCAGCAGCCTTACCAGGGATCGAGAGACCCAGTACTTC. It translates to CASSLTRDRETQYF.

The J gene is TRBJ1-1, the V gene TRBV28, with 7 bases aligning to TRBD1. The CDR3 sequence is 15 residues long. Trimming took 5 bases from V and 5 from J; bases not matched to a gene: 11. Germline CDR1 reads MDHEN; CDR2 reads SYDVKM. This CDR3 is CASSTAAGGETEAFF. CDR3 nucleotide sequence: TGTGCCAGCAGTACAGCAGCAGGGGGAGAAACTGAAGCTTTCTTT. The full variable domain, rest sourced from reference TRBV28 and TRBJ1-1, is DVKVTQSSRYLVKRTGEKVFLECVQDMDHENMFWYRQDPGLGLRLIYFSYDVKMKEKGDIPEGYSVSREKKERFSLILESASTNQTSMYLCASSTAAGGETEAFFGQGTRLTVV.

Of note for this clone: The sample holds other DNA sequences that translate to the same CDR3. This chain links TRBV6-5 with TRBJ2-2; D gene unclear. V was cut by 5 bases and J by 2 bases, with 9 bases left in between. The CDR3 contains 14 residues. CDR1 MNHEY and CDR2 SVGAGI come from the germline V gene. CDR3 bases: TGTGCCAGCAGTCCCCACAGAAACACCGGGGAGCTGTTTTTT. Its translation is CASSPHRNTGELFF.

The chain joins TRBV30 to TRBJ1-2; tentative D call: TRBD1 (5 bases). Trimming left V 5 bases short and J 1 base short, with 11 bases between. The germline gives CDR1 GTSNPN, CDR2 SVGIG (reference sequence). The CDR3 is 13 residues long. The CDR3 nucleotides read TGTGCCTGGGGCGGGGGATTTAACTATGGCTACACCTTC. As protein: CAWGGGFNYGYTF.

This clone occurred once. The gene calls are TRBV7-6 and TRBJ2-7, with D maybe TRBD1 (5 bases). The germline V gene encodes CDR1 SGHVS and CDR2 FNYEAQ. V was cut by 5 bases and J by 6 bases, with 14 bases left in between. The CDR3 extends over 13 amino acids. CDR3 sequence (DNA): TGTGCCAGCAGCACCACCAGGGATGGCGAGCAGTACTTC. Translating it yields CASSTTRDGEQYF.

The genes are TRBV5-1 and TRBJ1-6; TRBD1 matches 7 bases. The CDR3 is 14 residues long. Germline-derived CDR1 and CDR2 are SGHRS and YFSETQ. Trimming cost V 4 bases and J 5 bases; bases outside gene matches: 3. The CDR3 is CASSAQGDNSPLHF. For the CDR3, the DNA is TGCGCCAGCAGCGCCCAGGGGGATAATTCACCCCTCCACTTT.

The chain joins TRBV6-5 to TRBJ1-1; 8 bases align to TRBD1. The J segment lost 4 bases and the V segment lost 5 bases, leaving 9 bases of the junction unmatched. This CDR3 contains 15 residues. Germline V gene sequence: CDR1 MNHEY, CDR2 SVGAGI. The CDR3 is CASSGRTGIITEAFF. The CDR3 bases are TGTGCCAGCAGTGGAAGGACAGGGATTATCACTGAAGCTTTCTTT.

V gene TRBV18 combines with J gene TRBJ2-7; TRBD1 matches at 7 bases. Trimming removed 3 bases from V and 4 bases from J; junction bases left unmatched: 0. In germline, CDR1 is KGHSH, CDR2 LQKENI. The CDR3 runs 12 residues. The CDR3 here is CASSPTGYEQYF. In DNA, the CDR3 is TGTGCCAGCTCACCGACAGGGTACGAGCAGTACTTC.

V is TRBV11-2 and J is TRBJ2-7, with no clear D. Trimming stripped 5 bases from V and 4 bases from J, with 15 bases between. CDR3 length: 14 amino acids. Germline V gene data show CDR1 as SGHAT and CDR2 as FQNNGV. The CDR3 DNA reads TGTGCCAGCAGCCCTCCGGTCGGAGCATACGAGCAGTACTTC. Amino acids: CASSPPVGAYEQYF.

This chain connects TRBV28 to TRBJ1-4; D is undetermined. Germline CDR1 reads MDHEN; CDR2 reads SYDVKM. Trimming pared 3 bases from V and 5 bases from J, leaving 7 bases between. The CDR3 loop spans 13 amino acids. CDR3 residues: CASSFNLNEKLFF. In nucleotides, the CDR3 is TGTGCCAGCAGTTTCAATCTAAATGAAAAACTGTTTTTT.

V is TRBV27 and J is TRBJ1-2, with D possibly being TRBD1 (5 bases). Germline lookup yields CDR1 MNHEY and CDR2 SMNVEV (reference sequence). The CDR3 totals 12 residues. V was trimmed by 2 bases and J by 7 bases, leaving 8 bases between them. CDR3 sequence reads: CASSLGGGGYTF. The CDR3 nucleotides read TGTGCCAGCAGTTTAGGGGGAGGTGGCTACACCTTC.

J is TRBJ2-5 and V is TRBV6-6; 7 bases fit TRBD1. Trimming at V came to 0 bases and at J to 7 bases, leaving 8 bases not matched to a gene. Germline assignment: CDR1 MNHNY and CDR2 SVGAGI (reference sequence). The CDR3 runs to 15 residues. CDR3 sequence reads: CASSYSGQVKGTQYF. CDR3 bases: TGTGCCAGCAGTTACTCCGGACAGGTGAAGGGGACCCAGTACTTC.

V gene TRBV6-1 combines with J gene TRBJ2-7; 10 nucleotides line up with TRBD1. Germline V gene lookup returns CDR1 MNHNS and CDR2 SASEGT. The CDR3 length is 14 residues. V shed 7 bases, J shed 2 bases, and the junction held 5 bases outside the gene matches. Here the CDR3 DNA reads TGTGCCAGCAAAACCGGGACAGGGGCCTACGAGCAGTACTTC. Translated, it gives CASKTGTGAYEQYF.

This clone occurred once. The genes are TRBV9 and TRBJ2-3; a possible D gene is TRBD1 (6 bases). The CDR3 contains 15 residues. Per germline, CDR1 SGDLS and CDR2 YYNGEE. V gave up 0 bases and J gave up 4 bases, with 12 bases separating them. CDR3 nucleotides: TGTGCCAGCAGCGTAGACGGGTCAGGGGCAGATACGCAGTATTTT. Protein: CASSVDGSGADTQYF.

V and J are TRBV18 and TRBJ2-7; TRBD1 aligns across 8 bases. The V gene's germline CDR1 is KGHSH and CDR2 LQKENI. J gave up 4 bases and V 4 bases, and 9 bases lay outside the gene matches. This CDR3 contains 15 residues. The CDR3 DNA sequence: TGTGCCAGCTCACAAGGGACAGGAGCTGAATACGAGCAGTACTTC. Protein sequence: CASSQGTGAEYEQYF.

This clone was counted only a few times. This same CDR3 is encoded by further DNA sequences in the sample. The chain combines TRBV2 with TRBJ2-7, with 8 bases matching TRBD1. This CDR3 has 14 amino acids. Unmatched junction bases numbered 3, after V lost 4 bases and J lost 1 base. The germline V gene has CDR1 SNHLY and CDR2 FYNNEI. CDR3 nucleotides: TGTGCCAGCAGTGGACAGGGGATTTCCTACGAGCAGTACTTC. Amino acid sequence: CASSGQGISYEQYF.

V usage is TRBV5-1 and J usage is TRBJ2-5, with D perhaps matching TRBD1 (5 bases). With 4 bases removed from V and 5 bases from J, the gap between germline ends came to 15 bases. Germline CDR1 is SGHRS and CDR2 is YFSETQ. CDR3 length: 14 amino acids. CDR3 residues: CASSIQGIGETQYF. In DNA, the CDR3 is TGCGCCAGCAGCATTCAGGGAATCGGGGAGACCCAGTACTTC.